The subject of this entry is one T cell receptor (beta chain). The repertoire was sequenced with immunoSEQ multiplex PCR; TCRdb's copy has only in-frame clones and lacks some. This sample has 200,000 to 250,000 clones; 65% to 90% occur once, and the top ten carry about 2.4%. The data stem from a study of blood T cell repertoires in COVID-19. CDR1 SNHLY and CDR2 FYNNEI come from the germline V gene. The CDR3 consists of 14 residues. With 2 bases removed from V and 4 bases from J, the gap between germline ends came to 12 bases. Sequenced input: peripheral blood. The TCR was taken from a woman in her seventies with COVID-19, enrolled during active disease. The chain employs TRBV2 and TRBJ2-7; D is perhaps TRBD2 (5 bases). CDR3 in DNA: TGTGCCAGCAGTGAACAGTGGACTCTTTACGAGCAGTACTTC. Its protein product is CASSEQWTLYEQYF.